The entry below describes one T cell receptor (beta chain). Its antigen is still unknown. Treatment of the sample: over 15 received Ad26.COV2.S at low or high dose, single or two shots; about five received placebo; per-sample allocation not given. Collection of samples fell on day 63 after the first vaccine or placebo injection. The sample belongs to a study of Ad26.COV2.S vaccination and SARS-CoV-2 variants. Study results and limitations: In vaccinated individuals, spike-specific CD8+ and CD4+ T cell responses reportedly displayed substantial breadth.

The CDR3 consists of 15 residues. V shed 0 bases and J shed 4 bases, with 12 bases lying between them. The germline gives CDR1 SGHAT, CDR2 FQNNGV. Assay used: immunoSEQ multiplex PCR; TCRdb lists only in-frame clones, some missing. The sample lists 360,000 or so clones, around nine tenths occurring once. This clonotype was obtained from a person aged 18-65 years who received the Ad26.COV2.S COVID-19 vaccine or a placebo. Sequences were derived from peripheral blood, sampled in a trial of Ad26.COV2.S vaccine versus placebo. The chain has TRBV11-2 and TRBJ1-2; D may be TRBD1 (5 bases). In DNA, the CDR3 is TGTGCCAGCAGCTTAGAAAGGGGAGAAGTCTATGGCTACACCTTC. This translates into CASSLERGEVYGYTF.